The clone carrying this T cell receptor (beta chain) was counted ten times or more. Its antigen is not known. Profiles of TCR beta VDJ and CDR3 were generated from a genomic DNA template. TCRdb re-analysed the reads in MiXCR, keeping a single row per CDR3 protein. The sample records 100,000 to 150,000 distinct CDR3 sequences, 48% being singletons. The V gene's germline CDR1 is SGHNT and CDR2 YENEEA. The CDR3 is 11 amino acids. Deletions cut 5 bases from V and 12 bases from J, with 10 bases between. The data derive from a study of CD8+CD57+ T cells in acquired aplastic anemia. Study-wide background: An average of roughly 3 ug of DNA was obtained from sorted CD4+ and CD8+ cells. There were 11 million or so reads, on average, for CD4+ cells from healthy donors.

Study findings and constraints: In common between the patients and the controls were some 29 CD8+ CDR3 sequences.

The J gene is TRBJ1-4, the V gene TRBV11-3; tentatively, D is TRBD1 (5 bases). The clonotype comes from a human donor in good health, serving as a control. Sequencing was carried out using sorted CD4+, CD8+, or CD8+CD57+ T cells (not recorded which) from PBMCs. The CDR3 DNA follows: TGTGCCAGCAGCCCAGGGTGGCAACTGTTTTTT. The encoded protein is CASSPGWQLFF.